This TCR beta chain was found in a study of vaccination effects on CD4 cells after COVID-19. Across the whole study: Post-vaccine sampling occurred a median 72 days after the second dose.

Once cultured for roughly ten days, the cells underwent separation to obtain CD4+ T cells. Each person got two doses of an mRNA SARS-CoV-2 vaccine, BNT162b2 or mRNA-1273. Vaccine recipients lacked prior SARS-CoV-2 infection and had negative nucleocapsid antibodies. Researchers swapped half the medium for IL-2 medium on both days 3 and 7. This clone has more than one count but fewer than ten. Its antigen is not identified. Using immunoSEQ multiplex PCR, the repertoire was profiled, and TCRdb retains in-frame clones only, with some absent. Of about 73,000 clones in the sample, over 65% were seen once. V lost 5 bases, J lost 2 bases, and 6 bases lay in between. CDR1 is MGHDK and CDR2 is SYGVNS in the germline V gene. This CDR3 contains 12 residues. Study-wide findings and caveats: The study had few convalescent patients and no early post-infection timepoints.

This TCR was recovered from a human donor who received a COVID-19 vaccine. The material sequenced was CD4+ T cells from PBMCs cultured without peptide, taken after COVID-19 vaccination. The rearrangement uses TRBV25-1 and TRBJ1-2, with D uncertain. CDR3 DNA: TGTGCCAGCAGTTCGTCAAACTATGGCTACACCTTC. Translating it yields CASSSSNYGYTF.